This T cell receptor beta chain derives from a study of cytomegalovirus exposure and HLA in healthy donors. Study-wide points: On later analysis, the bulk of CMV-associated TCR beta chains appeared to be HLA-restricted. The authors later found TCR association rates varying by HLA locus, with DRB1 most and HLA-C fewest. The authors assumed roughly uniform sequencing depth across donors for presence/absence analyses.

The PCR was carried out with 60 Vbeta primers and 13 Jbeta primers. TCRdb keeps only in-frame clones here, not all; method: immunoSEQ multiplex PCR. The table has about 100,000 clones, over 65% seen once; the top ten hold about 0.69%. This clone came up a few times. Its specificity is unknown. V was trimmed by 7 bases and J by 5 bases, leaving 6 bases between them. CDR3 length equals 10 residues. CDR1 is SGHTS, CDR2 YDEGEE, per germline. Sample: PBMCs. The chain has TRBV5-8 and TRBJ2-5, with D possibly TRBD2 on 5 matching bases. The receptor's source is a woman aged 55-70 years in good health and CMV-seronegative. As DNA, the CDR3 is TGTGCCAGCGAGGGTGAGACCCAGTACTTC. This encodes CASEGETQYF.